These T cell receptor beta chains were read from a single sample in a study of blood T cell repertoires in COVID-19. Sequenced by immunoSEQ multiplex PCR; TCRdb stores in-frame clones only, minus some. The repertoire consists of around 270,000 clones, with roughly 90% occurring once and the leading ten covering about 2%. What was sequenced was peripheral blood. These receptors were obtained from a man aged 25 to 45 with active or convalescent COVID-19. CDR3s include the opening cysteine and the closing phenylalanine or tryptophan. A D gene is named only where the DNA matches it firmly. Some rows have no size entry. The others give once, few or many, or a class for an expanded clone.

d_gene: TRBD2; j_gene: TRBJ2-7; v_gene: TRBV5-1; abundance: NA; CDR3nt: TGCGCCAGCAGCTTTTCCCTAACTTGGGAGACTAGCGGGGGGAAAGATCGGACGTACGAGCAGTACTTC; CDR3aa: CASSFSLTWETSGGKDRTYEQYF
d_gene: NA; j_gene: TRBJ1-5; v_gene: TRBV6-6; abundance: NA; CDR3nt: TGTGCCAGCAGTTATGACAGATCCAATCAGCCCCAGCATTTT; CDR3aa: CASSYDRSNQPQHF
d_gene: NA; j_gene: TRBJ1-4; v_gene: TRBV7-9; abundance: NA; CDR3nt: TGTGCCAGCGGACCAGGGGCACGGGAAAAACTGTTTTTT; CDR3aa: CASGPGAREKLFF
d_gene: NA; j_gene: TRBJ2-1; v_gene: TRBV6-5; abundance: NA; CDR3nt: TGTGCCAGCAGTAGACACCAGGGCTCTGAGCAGTTCTTC; CDR3aa: CASSRHQGSEQFF
d_gene: NA; j_gene: TRBJ1-2; v_gene: TRBV21-1; abundance: NA; CDR3nt: TGTGCCAGCAGCAAATTAGGGGGCTTGAAAAATGGCTACACCTTC; CDR3aa: CASSKLGGLKNGYTF
d_gene: NA; j_gene: TRBJ2-7; v_gene: TRBV11-3; abundance: NA; CDR3nt: TGTGCTAGCAGGTCAACCTCACTAGATTCCTACGAGCAGTACTTC; CDR3aa: CASRSTSLDSYEQYF
d_gene: TRBD1; j_gene: TRBJ2-7; v_gene: TRBV30; abundance: NA; CDR3nt: TGTGCCTGGAGTGGGACAGGGGGAGAGGAGGAGCAGTACTTC; CDR3aa: CAWSGTGGEEEQYF
d_gene: TRBD1; j_gene: TRBJ1-4; v_gene: TRBV9; abundance: once; CDR3nt: TGTGCCAGCAGCGTAGGGCAGGGGACAGCGATTGGGGAAAAACTGTTTTTT; CDR3aa: CASSVGQGTAIGEKLFF
d_gene: TRBD2; j_gene: TRBJ2-1; v_gene: TRBV10-1; abundance: NA; CDR3nt: TGCGCCAGCAGTGAGTCCAGCCTGGGACTACAGTTCTTC; CDR3aa: CASSESSLGLQFF
d_gene: NA; j_gene: TRBJ1-2; v_gene: TRBV19; abundance: NA; CDR3nt: TGTGCCAGTAGTATAGACCTTGAGGGATGGGACTATGGCTACACCTTC; CDR3aa: CASSIDLEGWDYGYTF
d_gene: TRBD2; j_gene: TRBJ2-1; v_gene: TRBV19; abundance: NA; CDR3nt: TGTGCCAGTTCCCGCCGGGGTAGCGGGGACTCCTACAATGAGCAGTTCTTC; CDR3aa: CASSRRGSGDSYNEQFF
d_gene: NA; j_gene: TRBJ1-2; v_gene: TRBV12-3/TRBV12-4; abundance: NA; CDR3nt: TGTGCCAGCACTCCTCGTCCGTTATCTGGCTACACCTTC; CDR3aa: CASTPRPLSGYTF
d_gene: NA; j_gene: TRBJ2-2; v_gene: TRBV7-7; abundance: NA; CDR3nt: TGTGCCAGCAGTCTCGGACAGTCGAACACCGGGGAGCTGTTTTTT; CDR3aa: CASSLGQSNTGELFF
d_gene: NA; j_gene: TRBJ2-1; v_gene: TRBV18; abundance: NA; CDR3nt: TGTGCCAGCTCATTGCCCGGGACTCCGGAGCAGTTCTTC; CDR3aa: CASSLPGTPEQFF
d_gene: NA; j_gene: TRBJ1-2; v_gene: TRBV2; abundance: NA; CDR3nt: TGTGCCAGCAGTGAAAGTTTTGCAGGCCGATATGGCTACACCTTC; CDR3aa: CASSESFAGRYGYTF
d_gene: TRBD1; j_gene: TRBJ1-1; v_gene: TRBV9; abundance: NA; CDR3nt: TGTGCCAGCAGCGTCGGGACAGCGAACACTGAAGCTTTCTTT; CDR3aa: CASSVGTANTEAFF
d_gene: TRBD1; j_gene: TRBJ1-2; v_gene: TRBV6-5; abundance: NA; CDR3nt: TGTGCCAGCAGTTCACGGACAGGGGCGTATGGCTACACCTTC; CDR3aa: CASSSRTGAYGYTF
d_gene: NA; j_gene: TRBJ1-2; v_gene: TRBV7-8; abundance: NA; CDR3nt: TGTGCCAGCAGCTTAGCGGGGCAGGGCGACATCTATGGCTACACCTTC; CDR3aa: CASSLAGQGDIYGYTF
d_gene: TRBD2; j_gene: TRBJ2-3; v_gene: TRBV2; abundance: NA; CDR3nt: TGTGCCAGCAGTGATTTAGCGGGGGGGCTCGATACGCAGTATTTT; CDR3aa: CASSDLAGGLDTQYF
d_gene: TRBD2; j_gene: TRBJ2-3; v_gene: TRBV18; abundance: NA; CDR3nt: TGTGCCAGCTCACCTTCTCCTGCTAGCGGGCTTCTAACAGATACGCAGTATTTT; CDR3aa: CASSPSPASGLLTDTQYF
d_gene: NA; j_gene: TRBJ1-3; v_gene: TRBV6-6; abundance: NA; CDR3nt: TGTGCCAGCAAGGACACGGGCTCTGGAAACACCATATATTTT; CDR3aa: CASKDTGSGNTIYF
d_gene: NA; j_gene: TRBJ1-1; v_gene: TRBV6-5; abundance: NA; CDR3nt: TGTGCCAGCAGTAGAAACAGGGACGGGAACACTGAAGCTTTCTTT; CDR3aa: CASSRNRDGNTEAFF
d_gene: NA; j_gene: TRBJ2-2; v_gene: TRBV5-1; abundance: NA; CDR3nt: TGCGCCAGCAGCTTGGAATCGGGGGTAGGCACCGGGGAGCTGTTTTTT; CDR3aa: CASSLESGVGTGELFF
d_gene: NA; j_gene: TRBJ2-3; v_gene: TRBV3-1/TRBV3-2; abundance: NA; CDR3nt: TGTGCCAGCAGCCAAGATACGGAGTGGACGCAGTATTTT; CDR3aa: CASSQDTEWTQYF
d_gene: TRBD1; j_gene: TRBJ1-4; v_gene: TRBV3-1/TRBV3-2; abundance: once; CDR3nt: TGTGCCAGCAGCCCGACACAGGGGGCGCGTGAAAAACTGTTTTTT; CDR3aa: CASSPTQGAREKLFF
d_gene: TRBD1; j_gene: TRBJ1-5; v_gene: TRBV25-1; abundance: NA; CDR3nt: TGTGCCAGCAGCGAACCGGGACAGGGGATCAATCAGCCCCAGCATTTT; CDR3aa: CASSEPGQGINQPQHF
d_gene: NA; j_gene: TRBJ1-1; v_gene: TRBV27; abundance: few; CDR3nt: TGTGCCAGCAGTTTATCTGGAGTCCCTGAAGCTTTCTTT; CDR3aa: CASSLSGVPEAFF
d_gene: TRBD1; j_gene: TRBJ1-1; v_gene: TRBV6-6; abundance: NA; CDR3nt: TGTGCCAGCAGTACCGGACGGGACAGGGGGCGGGGAGCTTTCTTT; CDR3aa: CASSTGRDRGRGAFF
d_gene: TRBD1; j_gene: TRBJ2-7; v_gene: TRBV9; abundance: NA; CDR3nt: TGTGCCAGCAGCGTCCCCAGGGGGCGGACCTACGAGCAGTACTTC; CDR3aa: CASSVPRGRTYEQYF